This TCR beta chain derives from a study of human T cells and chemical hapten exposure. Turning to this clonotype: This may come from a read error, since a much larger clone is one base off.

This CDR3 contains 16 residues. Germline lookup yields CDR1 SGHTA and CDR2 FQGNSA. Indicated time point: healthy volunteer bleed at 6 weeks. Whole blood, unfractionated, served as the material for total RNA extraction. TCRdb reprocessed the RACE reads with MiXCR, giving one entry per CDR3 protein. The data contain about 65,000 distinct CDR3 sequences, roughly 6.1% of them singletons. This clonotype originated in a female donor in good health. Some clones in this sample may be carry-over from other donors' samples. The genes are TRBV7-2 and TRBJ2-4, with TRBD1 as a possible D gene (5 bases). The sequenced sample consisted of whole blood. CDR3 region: CASSLETALSKNILYF. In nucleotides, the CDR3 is TGTGCCAGCAGCTTGGAGACAGCCCTTAGCAAAAACATTCTGTACTTC.